These 19 T cell receptor beta chains share one sample of origin, sequenced in a study of blood T cell repertoires in COVID-19. Only in-frame clones appear in the TCRdb table, and some are missing; sequencing was by immunoSEQ multiplex PCR. This table has about 29,000 clones, less than 90% appearing once. Sequenced: peripheral blood. The origin of the receptors is a human donor with active COVID-19. The donor label of this sample is uncertain.

The chain employs TRBV10-3 and TRBJ2-7; tentative D call: TRBD2 (6 bases). The germline CDR1 and CDR2 sequences are ENHRY and SYGVKD. The CDR3 sequence is 15 residues long. The germline V and J ends were trimmed by 2 bases and 5 bases, with 16 bases remaining between them. In DNA form, the CDR3 reads TGTGCCATCAGTGAGATAGGAGGGAAGGACGACGAGCAGTACTTC. As protein: CAISEIGGKDDEQYF.

This chain joins TRBV29-1 and TRBJ2-1, with a tentative D call TRBD2 (5 bases). Per the germline V gene, CDR1 is SQVTM and CDR2 is ANQGSEA. V lost 4 bases to trimming and J lost 5 bases, with 18 bases between them. This CDR3 is 15 amino acids long. CDR3 loop: CSVGIAIKKNNEQFF. Here the CDR3 DNA reads TGCAGCGTTGGGATAGCGATAAAAAAAAACAATGAGCAGTTCTTC.

This chain uses TRBV5-1 with TRBJ2-3; 15 positions agree with TRBD2. Trimming cost V 1 base and J 4 bases; bases outside gene matches: 4. The germline gives CDR1 SGHRS, CDR2 YFSETQ. The length of the CDR3 is 17 residues. In DNA form, the CDR3 reads TGCGCCAGCAGCTTGTCGGGACTAGCGGGGGGTGCAGATACGCAGTATTTT. Encoded protein: CASSLSGLAGGADTQYF.

The J gene is TRBJ2-5, the V gene TRBV28, with TRBD2 as a possible D gene (6 bases). Trimming cost V 5 bases and J 5 bases, with 21 bases left between them. Germline V gene sequence: CDR1 MDHEN, CDR2 SYDVKM. The CDR3 length is 16 residues. As DNA, the CDR3 is TGTGCCAGCAGTCCAACCCCGGGGGTGGGGTCGGAGACCCAGTACTTC. Residues: CASSPTPGVGSETQYF.

This sequence joins TRBV7-9 and TRBJ1-1; D gene ambiguous. V lost 1 base to trimming and J lost 1 base, with 7 bases between them. Germline V CDR1 and CDR2: SEHNR, FQNEAQ (reference sequence). The CDR3 loop spans 14 amino acids. CDR3 sequence reads: CASSLDGGNTEAFF. The CDR3 nucleotides are TGTGCCAGCAGCTTAGACGGCGGGAACACTGAAGCTTTCTTT.

The J gene is TRBJ2-2, the V gene TRBV4-1, with TRBD2 identical over 7 bases. Trimming at V came to 3 bases and at J to 3 bases, leaving 4 bases not matched to a gene. The germline V gene has CDR1 MGHRA and CDR2 YSYEKL. The CDR3 extends over 15 amino acids. The CDR3 DNA reads TGCGCCAGCAGCCAGAGGGAGGGATACACCGGGGAGCTGTTTTTT. This translates into CASSQREGYTGELFF.

CDR3 coding DNA: TGTGCCAGCAGCCAATTACAGAGGGATGAGCAGTTCTTC. Residues: CASSQLQRDEQFF. The chain links TRBV14 to TRBJ2-1; D is possibly TRBD2 (5 bases). Per germline, CDR1 SGHDN and CDR2 FVKESK. Trimming cost V 2 bases and J 8 bases, with 10 bases left between them. This CDR3 has 13 amino acids.

In its sample, this clone was seen once. The chain combines TRBV24-1 with TRBJ2-1, with TRBD2 as a possible D gene (6 bases). The CDR3 contains 12 residues. Per the germline V gene, CDR1 is KGHDR and CDR2 is SFDVKD. V lost 7 bases to trimming and J lost 9 bases, with 12 bases between them. The CDR3 region is CATRSSVGEQFF. CDR3 DNA: TGTGCCACCAGGTCTAGCGTGGGTGAGCAGTTCTTC.

CDR3 residues: CASSQGRASEETQYF. The CDR3 nucleotides are TGTGCCAGCAGCCAAGGGCGGGCTAGCGAAGAGACCCAGTACTTC. This rearrangement joins TRBV3-1 (or the pseudogene TRBV3-2) to TRBJ2-5; TRBD2 might be the D (6 bases). The CDR3 length is 15 residues. Per germline, CDR1 LGHDT and CDR2 YNNKEL (reference sequence). V dropped 1 base and J dropped 3 bases, with 12 bases sitting between them.

The gene calls are TRBV5-5 and TRBJ1-4; possible D gene TRBD1, 5 bases. This CDR3 has 13 residues. The V and J ends lost 4 bases and 3 bases respectively, with 7 bases between them. CDR1 is SGHKS, CDR2 YYEKEE, per germline (reference sequence). CDR3 protein: CASSETANEKLFF. DNA for the CDR3: TGTGCCAGCAGCGAGACAGCTAATGAAAAACTGTTTTTT.

This clone appeared a few times. The V gene is TRBV10-3, the J gene TRBJ2-1; 11 bases fit TRBD2. Germline CDR1 ENHRY, CDR2 SYGVKD. With 3 bases clipped from V and 6 bases from J, the junction kept 7 bases outside the gene matches. This CDR3 spans 16 amino acids. The CDR3 DNA sequence: TGTGCCATCAGTGAATCCGGGACTAGCGGTCTCAATGAGCAGTTCTTC. Its translation is CAISESGTSGLNEQFF.

This chain connects TRBV4-3 to TRBJ2-7, with 7 bases lining up with TRBD2. The CDR3 is 15 residues long. Germline CDR1 is LGHNA and CDR2 is YSLEER. V dropped 0 bases and J dropped 0; count of bases not matched to a gene: 2. CDR3 DNA: TGCGCCAGCAGCCAAGATTCTAGCGGCTCCTACGAGCAGTACTTC. As protein: CASSQDSSGSYEQYF.

The J gene is TRBJ2-3, the V gene TRBV4-3; 13 bases line up with TRBD2. J lost 3 bases, V lost 0 bases, and 6 bases had no gene match. The CDR3 loop spans 18 amino acids. The V gene's germline CDR1 is LGHNA and CDR2 YSLEER. CDR3 coding DNA: TGCGCCAGCAGCCAAGAACGGAAGACTAGCGGGAGGACAGATACGCAGTATTTT. This codes for CASSQERKTSGRTDTQYF.

This clone has more than one count but fewer than ten. The V call is TRBV30, the J call TRBJ1-4; the D gene is possibly TRBD1 (5 bases). Trimming removed 4 bases at V and 8 bases at J, with 14 bases between. CDR1 and CDR2 from the germline V gene are GTSNPN and SVGIG (reference sequence). This CDR3 comprises 13 residues. The CDR3 loop reads CAWNGQGGEKLFF. Here the CDR3 DNA reads TGTGCCTGGAATGGGCAGGGAGGGGAAAAACTGTTTTTT.

The chain combines TRBV24-1 with TRBJ1-2; the match to TRBD1 covers 7 bases. The V and J ends lost 5 bases and 6 bases, in that order; junction bases with no gene match: 2. The CDR3 contains 12 residues. Germline lookup yields CDR1 KGHDR and CDR2 SFDVKD. This CDR3 is CATSGGGNGYTF. The CDR3 DNA is TGTGCCACCAGTGGAGGGGGCAATGGCTACACCTTC.

The chain couples TRBV29-1 to TRBJ2-1; 14 positions agree with TRBD2. Trimming took 6 bases from V and 6 from J; bases not matched to a gene: 13. Per the germline V gene, CDR1 is SQVTM and CDR2 is ANQGSEA. The length of the CDR3 is 17 residues. CDR3 sequence (DNA): TGCAGCGTCGCCGGGACTAGCGGGAGTATCGGGCGCAATGAGCAGTTCTTC. It encodes CSVAGTSGSIGRNEQFF.

This clone was picked up a small number of times. This chain connects TRBV19 to TRBJ1-5; D is perhaps TRBD1 (5 bases). The CDR3 totals 14 residues. Germline-derived CDR1 and CDR2 are LNHDA and SQIVND (reference sequence). The V end lost 6 bases, the J end lost 4 bases, and 13 bases lay between the germline ends. CDR3 amino acids: CASRPGLTNQPQHF. DNA of the CDR3: TGTGCCAGTAGGCCGGGACTGACAAATCAGCCCCAGCATTTT.

The rearrangement uses TRBV7-2 and TRBJ2-5; D is perhaps TRBD1 (5 bases). The CDR3 consists of 16 residues. V lost 3 bases and J 3 bases, leaving 17 bases between the germline ends. In germline, CDR1 is SGHTA, CDR2 FQGNSA. CDR3 loop: CASSLGWGLNKETQYF. The CDR3 DNA reads as TGTGCCAGCAGCTTGGGCTGGGGCCTAAATAAAGAGACCCAGTACTTC.

The sample holds one count of this clone. The V call is TRBV7-3, the J call TRBJ2-5; 7 nucleotides align to TRBD2. J was trimmed by 9 bases and V by 1 base; bases with no gene match: 8. The CDR3 is made up of 14 amino acids. Germline V gene sequence: CDR1 SGHTA, CDR2 FQGTGA. The CDR3 DNA is TGTGCCAGCAGCTTAAGGACCCAGGCGGGGGCCCAGTACTTC. Translation gives CASSLRTQAGAQYF.